This T cell receptor beta chain was captured in a study of cytomegalovirus exposure and HLA in healthy donors. The PCR had 60 Vbeta and 13 Jbeta primers. The assay was immunoSEQ multiplex PCR, and TCRdb's table has in-frame clones only and misses some. The repertoire holds around 140,000 clones, with around 80% as singletons. CDR3 length: 13 residues. V lost 6 bases to trimming and J lost 2 bases, with 11 bases between them. Germline V gene data show CDR1 as MDHEN and CDR2 as SYDVKM. Study results and limitations: It emerged from a later analysis that several of the most significant clusters appeared to be linked to common viral pathogens. Exclusion applied to some V segments, including TRBV6-2 and TRBV6-3, as they were indistinguishable. Productive rates of about 87% or about 30% were seen for most TCR beta V segments in an earlier analysis.

With regard to this clone: The antigen remains unidentified.

The clonotype was recovered from a man aged 35-49 years in good health and CMV-seronegative. The V call is TRBV28, the J call TRBJ2-7; weak D call: TRBD1 (6 bases). Material for sequencing was PBMCs. Here the CDR3 DNA reads TGTGCCAGCAGGGGGGCCGTTACCTACGAGCAGTACTTC. As protein: CASRGAVTYEQYF.